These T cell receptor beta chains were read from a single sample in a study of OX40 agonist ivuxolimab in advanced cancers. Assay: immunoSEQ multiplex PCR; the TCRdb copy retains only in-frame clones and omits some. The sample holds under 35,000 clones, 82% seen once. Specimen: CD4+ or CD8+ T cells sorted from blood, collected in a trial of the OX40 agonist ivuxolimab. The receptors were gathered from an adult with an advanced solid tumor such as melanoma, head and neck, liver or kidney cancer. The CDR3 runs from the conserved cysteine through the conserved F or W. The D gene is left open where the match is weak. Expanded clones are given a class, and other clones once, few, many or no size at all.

CDR3 DNA: TGCGCCAGCAGTCGGGCCACCAACGCGAACTATGGCTACACCTTC; CDR3 protein: CASSRATNANYGYTF; J gene: TRBJ1-2; V gene: TRBV10-2; clone size: .; D gene: .
CDR3 DNA: TGTGCCAGCAGCTTGGGTGGCAGGGGGCCGGGCAAGGGGAACTATGGCTACACCTTC; CDR3 protein: CASSLGGRGPGKGNYGYTF; J gene: TRBJ1-2; V gene: TRBV5-5; clone size: once; D gene: TRBD1
CDR3 DNA: TGTGCCAGCAGCGTAAGGGGGGATGATGGAGCCAAAAACATTCAGTACTTC; CDR3 protein: CASSVRGDDGAKNIQYF; J gene: TRBJ2-4; V gene: TRBV9; clone size: few; D gene: .
CDR3 DNA: TGCGCCAGCAGTGGAGGGACTAGCGGCTATACCACAGATACGCAGTATTTT; CDR3 protein: CASSGGTSGYTTDTQYF; J gene: TRBJ2-3; V gene: TRBV10-2; clone size: .; D gene: TRBD2
CDR3 DNA: TGTGCCAGCAGCTTTGAGACGGATTACAATGAGCAGTTCTTC; CDR3 protein: CASSFETDYNEQFF; J gene: TRBJ2-1; V gene: TRBV7-9; clone size: .; D gene: .
CDR3 DNA: TGTGCCACTGGGGGCAGGGAAAACGAAAAACTGTTTTTT; CDR3 protein: CATGGRENEKLFF; J gene: TRBJ1-4; V gene: TRBV10-3; clone size: few; D gene: .
CDR3 DNA: TGTGTCAGATGTCAAACGCAGACTAGCGGGACTACAGATACGCAGTATTTT; CDR3 protein: CVRCQTQTSGTTDTQYF; J gene: TRBJ2-3; V gene: TRBV7-5; clone size: once; D gene: .
CDR3 DNA: TGTGCCAGCAGGACGGCAGAGCCTAATTCACCCCTCCACTTT; CDR3 protein: CASRTAEPNSPLHF; J gene: TRBJ1-6; V gene: TRBV6-5; clone size: .; D gene: .
CDR3 DNA: TGTGCCAGCAGCTCCACCGGGACTTATTCCGGGGAGCTGTTTTTT; CDR3 protein: CASSSTGTYSGELFF; J gene: TRBJ2-2; V gene: TRBV7-3; clone size: .; D gene: .
CDR3 DNA: TGTGCCAGCAGTACGGGACTAGAGCAGTTCTTC; CDR3 protein: CASSTGLEQFF; J gene: TRBJ2-1; V gene: TRBV27; clone size: few; D gene: TRBD2
CDR3 DNA: TGTGCCAGCAGCTCGGGTAGGAACACTGAAGCTTTCTTT; CDR3 protein: CASSSGRNTEAFF; J gene: TRBJ1-1; V gene: TRBV7-2; clone size: .; D gene: .
CDR3 DNA: TGTGCCAGCAGCGTAGTATGGGGGGCTAGCGGGAGAAATGAGCAGTTCTTC; CDR3 protein: CASSVVWGASGRNEQFF; J gene: TRBJ2-1; V gene: TRBV9; clone size: .; D gene: TRBD2
CDR3 DNA: TGTGCCAGCAGAAGGGGCGGCGTCTACGAGCAGTACTTC; CDR3 protein: CASRRGGVYEQYF; J gene: TRBJ2-7; V gene: TRBV7-2; clone size: .; D gene: .
CDR3 DNA: TGCAGTGGAACCCCCTCGAGGGGCTACACCTTC; CDR3 protein: CSGTPSRGYTF; J gene: TRBJ1-2; V gene: TRBV20-1; clone size: .; D gene: .
CDR3 DNA: TGTGCCAGCAGCGGTGGACAGGGTAGCACAGATACGCAGTATTTT; CDR3 protein: CASSGGQGSTDTQYF; J gene: TRBJ2-3; V gene: TRBV9; clone size: .; D gene: TRBD1
CDR3 DNA: TGTGCCTGGAGTGTAACCGGATTGTTCTACGAGCAGTACTTC; CDR3 protein: CAWSVTGLFYEQYF; J gene: TRBJ2-7; V gene: TRBV30; clone size: .; D gene: .
CDR3 DNA: TGTGCCAGCAGTGAAGGGGGGTACACCGGGGAGCTGTTTTTT; CDR3 protein: CASSEGGYTGELFF; J gene: TRBJ2-2; V gene: TRBV2; clone size: .; D gene: .
CDR3 DNA: TGCGCCAGCAGCCCAGGACTAGCGGGGAACGAGCAGTACTTC; CDR3 protein: CASSPGLAGNEQYF; J gene: TRBJ2-7; V gene: TRBV4-1; clone size: once; D gene: TRBD2
CDR3 DNA: TGTGCCAGCAGCTCCACCTACGAGCAGTACTTC; CDR3 protein: CASSSTYEQYF; J gene: TRBJ2-7; V gene: TRBV11-2; clone size: .; D gene: .
CDR3 DNA: TGTGCCAGCTCTACAGAGTTGAACACTGAAGCTTTCTTT; CDR3 protein: CASSTELNTEAFF; J gene: TRBJ1-1; V gene: TRBV18; clone size: .; D gene: .
CDR3 DNA: TGTGCCAGCACAACCGGGACCGCGAGCACAGATACGCAGTATTTT; CDR3 protein: CASTTGTASTDTQYF; J gene: TRBJ2-3; V gene: TRBV2; clone size: .; D gene: .
CDR3 DNA: TGTGCCAGCAGCTTAAGGGGGAGGAACGACTCACCCCTCCACTTT; CDR3 protein: CASSLRGRNDSPLHF; J gene: TRBJ1-6; V gene: TRBV7-3; clone size: .; D gene: .
CDR3 DNA: TGCGCCAGCAGCCTTGCTCAGGGGGTTATGAACACTGAAGCTTTCTTT; CDR3 protein: CASSLAQGVMNTEAFF; J gene: TRBJ1-1; V gene: TRBV5-1; clone size: .; D gene: TRBD1
CDR3 DNA: TGTGCCAGTAGTTTAACAGGGGCCGGGGCCAACGTCCTGACTTTC; CDR3 protein: CASSLTGAGANVLTF; J gene: TRBJ2-6; V gene: TRBV19; clone size: few; D gene: TRBD1
CDR3 DNA: TGCGCCAGCAGTATTAGCCTCACCGGGGAGCTGTTTTTT; CDR3 protein: CASSISLTGELFF; J gene: TRBJ2-2; V gene: TRBV10-2; clone size: .; D gene: .